This TCR beta chain was sequenced in a study of vaccination and CD4 T cells after COVID-19. The wider study: Overlapping peptides covering the spike proteins of SARS-CoV-2, HCoV-NL63, HCoV-OC43 and HCoV-229E were added to stimulate cells. Study-wide results and limits: The median SARS-CoV-2-reactive clonotype number increased from about 20 to 38, without statistical significance.

With the Oncomine TCR Beta short-read assay, DNA from cultured CD4+ T cells was sequenced. From CD4+ T cells that had been cultured, genomic DNA was extracted. TCRdb re-analysed the PCR reads in MiXCR, keeping a single row per CDR3 protein. The sample contains 7,500 to 9,500 distinct CDR3 sequences, more than 25% of which appear only once. Documented treatment: roughly ten-day PBMC culture with coronavirus spike peptide pools or control peptides (ViraFEST assay). Gathered ahead of the COVID-19 pandemic (2011-2018) were the CD4+ T cells of the unexposed donor. On this clonotype: The antigen is not known.

The source of this sequence is a human donor in good health. The sequenced sample consisted of CD4+ T cells from blood, cultured in vitro.

The CDR3 loop is CAWSVGTEGNSPLHF. CDR3 bases: TGTGCCTGGAGTGTAGGGACGGAGGGCAATTCACCCCTCCACTTT. The V gene is TRBV30, the J gene TRBJ1-6, with a possible D match to TRBD1 (5 bases). Trimming stripped 0 bases from V and 7 bases from J, with 13 bases between. CDR1 is GTSNPN, CDR2 SVGIG, per germline (reference sequence). This CDR3 has 15 residues. The variable domain in full, with the rest retrieved from reference TRBV30 and TRBJ1-6, is SQTIHQWPATLVQPVGSPLSLECTVEGTSNPNLYWYRQAAGRGLQLLFYSVGIGQISSEVPQNLSASRPQDRQFILSSKKLLLSDSGFYLCAWSVGTEGNSPLHFGNGTRLTVT.